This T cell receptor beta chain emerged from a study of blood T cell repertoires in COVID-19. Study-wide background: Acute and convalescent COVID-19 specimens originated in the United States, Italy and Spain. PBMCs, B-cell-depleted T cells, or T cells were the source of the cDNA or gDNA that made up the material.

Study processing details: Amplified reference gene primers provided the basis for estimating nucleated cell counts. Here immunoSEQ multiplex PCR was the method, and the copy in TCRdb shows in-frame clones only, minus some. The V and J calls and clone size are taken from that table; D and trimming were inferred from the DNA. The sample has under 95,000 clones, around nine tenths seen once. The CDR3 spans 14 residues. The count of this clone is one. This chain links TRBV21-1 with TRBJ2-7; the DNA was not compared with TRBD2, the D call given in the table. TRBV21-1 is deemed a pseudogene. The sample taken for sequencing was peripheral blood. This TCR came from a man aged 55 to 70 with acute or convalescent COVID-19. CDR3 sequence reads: CASSNNPASYEQYF. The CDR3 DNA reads TGTGCCAGCAGCAATAACCCCGCGAGTTATGAGCAGTACTTC.